Sequencing of this TCR beta chain was carried out in a study of blood T cell repertoires in COVID-19 (dated by TCRdb to 2019 to 2021). Turning to the overall study: The collaborator samples originated in the United States, Italy and Spain and spanned the acute and convalescent phases of COVID-19. Sample metadata almost always included a de-identified subject ID, COVID-19 status, age in years and sex. A freely available public database, intended as a resource for researchers studying the immune response to SARS-CoV-2, is where the repertoires were released. HLA class I and class II types, where available, came from metadata supplied by the sample provider rather than from assay-based typing. The dataset comprised deeply sampled blood TCRbeta repertoires from subjects exposed to, actively infected with, or recovered from COVID-19. The prospective study material was composed of cDNA or gDNA derived from T cells, B-cell-depleted T cells, or PBMCs. Samples came from the ongoing ImmuneRACE study (first 160 participants) plus 1,254 subjects from 6 global collaborators.

Notes on this clone: It lacks a known antigen. Within one base of it there is no much larger clone, and no base qualities were kept.

Via the germline V gene, CDR1 is MGHDK and CDR2 SYGVNS. The CDR3, cysteine through phenylalanine, is 15 amino acids long. CDR3 DNA is the only sequence kept; it has 45 bases, read in frame from the first base. V loses 1 base of germline sequence and J loses 4 bases, and the interval between the two ends is 13 bases. TCRbeta CDR3 regions were amplified from genomic DNA by means of the immunoSEQ Assay, a bias-controlled multiplex PCR. In the source study's methods: Nucleated cell counts per sample were estimated from amplification of reference gene primers within the assay. Sequence reads were collapsed and filtered to measure the absolute abundance of every unique TCRbeta CDR3 rearrangement. For each sample, productive Simpson clonality was calculated as the square root of Simpson's diversity index over productive rearrangements. TCRdb stores this immuneACCESS table with in-frame sequences only. Part of the clones is absent; in the studies checked, under half of the shortfall reflects unresolved V genes, and no reason is known for the rest. D and trimming come from the DNA, and the V and J calls and clone size come from that table. The sample records approximately 170,000 clones, over 80% of which are singletons. The ten largest clones capture 6.5% to 9% of the sample.

Study-wide findings and limitations: How much clinical and demographic metadata was included differed by source and by participant, and the metadata was provided uncurated.

In Seattle, one collaborating source enrolled patients while the infection was active and tracked those patients longitudinally over the course of disease. Collaborating institutions collected whole blood in K2EDTA tubes following their own protocols. For TCRbeta analysis, collaborators shipped samples in one of three forms: frozen whole blood, isolated PBMCs, or DNA extracted from either of those sample types. The chain joins TRBV25-1 to TRBJ1-1; the D gene remains uncertain. The source is a woman aged 80 or older with COVID-19, enrolled during active disease. The sample taken for sequencing was peripheral blood. The DNA sequence is as follows: TGTGCCAGCAGTGAATCATTCTGGGCTGGCACTGAAGCTTTCTTT. It translates as CASSESFWAGTEAFF.